The clone carrying this T cell receptor beta chain was seen ten or more times. This specimen belongs to a study of blood T cell repertoires in COVID-19. Cohort allocation depended upon clinical history that participants reported. Profiled with immunoSEQ multiplex PCR; TCRdb holds only in-frame clones, not every one. Among around 290,000 clones, 88% were seen once, and the ten largest hold 2% to 2.5%. The V gene's germline CDR1 is SGHDT and CDR2 YYEEEE. The CDR3 is 15 amino acids. V was clipped by 6 bases and J by 0 bases, with 13 bases between them. The sequencing input was PBMCs or T cells enriched from blood (not recorded which). This TCR was sampled from a woman aged 60 to 75 in a cohort exposed to, infected with or recovered from COVID-19 (not recorded which). The gene calls are TRBV5-6 and TRBJ1-3; D is unresolved. The CDR3 reads CASTGRTLSGNTIYF. CDR3 nucleotides: TGTGCCAGCACCGGTCGAACTCTCTCTGGAAACACCATATATTTT.